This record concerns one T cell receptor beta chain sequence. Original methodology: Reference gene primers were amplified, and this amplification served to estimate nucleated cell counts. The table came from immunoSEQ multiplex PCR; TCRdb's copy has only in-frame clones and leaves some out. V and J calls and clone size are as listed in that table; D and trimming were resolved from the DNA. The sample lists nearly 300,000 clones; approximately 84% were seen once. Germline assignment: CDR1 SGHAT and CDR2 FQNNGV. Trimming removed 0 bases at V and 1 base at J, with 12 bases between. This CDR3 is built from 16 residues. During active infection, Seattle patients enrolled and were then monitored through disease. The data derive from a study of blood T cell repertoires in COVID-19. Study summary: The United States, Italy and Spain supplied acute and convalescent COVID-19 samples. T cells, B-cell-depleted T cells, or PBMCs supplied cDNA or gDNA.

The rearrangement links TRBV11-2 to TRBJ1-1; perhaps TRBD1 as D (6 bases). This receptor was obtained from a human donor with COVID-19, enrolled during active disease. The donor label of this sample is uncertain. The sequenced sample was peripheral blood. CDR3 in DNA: TGTGCCAGCAGCTTAGATCTGGGGGCCCAGAACACTGAAGCTTTCTTT. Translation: CASSLDLGAQNTEAFF. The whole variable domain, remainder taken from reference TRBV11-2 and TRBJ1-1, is EAGVAQSPRYKIIEKRQSVAFWCNPISGHATLYWYQQILGQGPKLLIQFQNNGVVDDSQLPKDRFSAERLKGVDSTLKIQPAKLEDSAVYLCASSLDLGAQNTEAFFGQGTRLTVV.